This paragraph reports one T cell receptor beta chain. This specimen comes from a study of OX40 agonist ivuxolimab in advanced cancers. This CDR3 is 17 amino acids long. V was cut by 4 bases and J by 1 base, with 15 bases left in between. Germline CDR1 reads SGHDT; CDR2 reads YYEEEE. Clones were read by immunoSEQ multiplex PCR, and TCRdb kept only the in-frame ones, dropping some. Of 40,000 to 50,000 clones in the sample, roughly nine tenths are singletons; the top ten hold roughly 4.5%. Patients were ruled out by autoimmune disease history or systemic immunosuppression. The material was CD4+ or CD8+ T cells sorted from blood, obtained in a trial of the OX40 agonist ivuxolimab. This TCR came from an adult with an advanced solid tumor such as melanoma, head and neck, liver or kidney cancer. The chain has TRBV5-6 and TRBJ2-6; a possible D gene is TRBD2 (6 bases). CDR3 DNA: TGTGCCAGCAGCCCTACCATCGCGGGGTCTGGGGCCAACGTCCTGACTTTC. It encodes CASSPTIAGSGANVLTF.